The 32 T cell receptor beta chains presented below share a single source sample, sequenced in a study of cytomegalovirus exposure and HLA in healthy donors (dated by TCRdb to 2017 to 2019). The library was made by the immunoSEQ multiplex PCR assay. The multiplex PCR relied on a mix of 60 forward primers for TCR Vbeta segments and 13 reverse primers for TCR Jbeta segments. TCRdb holds this immuneACCESS table with in-frame rearrangements only. Some clones are missing; in checked studies, unresolved V genes explain under half, and the rest has no known cause. A total of 180,000 or so clones appear in this sample, 70% to 80% of them only once. The ten top clones hold 2.3% of the sample. The sample comprised PBMCs. All receptors derive from a woman aged 45-59 years in good health and CMV-seronegative.

This chain connects TRBV7-2 to TRBJ1-3; TRBD1 matches at 9 bases. CDR1 and CDR2 from the germline V gene are SGHTA and FQGNSA. The CDR3 extends over 16 amino acids. J gave up 2 bases and V 5 bases, and 7 bases lay outside the gene matches. This chain's CDR3 is CASSPQQGATGNTIYF. The CDR3 coding sequence is TGTGCCAGCAGCCCTCAACAGGGGGCAACTGGAAACACCATATATTTT.

CDR3 in amino acids: CASSGQLWGSYEQYF. Here the CDR3 DNA reads TGTGCCAGCAGTGGACAGTTGTGGGGCTCCTACGAGCAGTACTTC. This chain links TRBV7-2 with TRBJ2-7; perhaps TRBD1 as D (6 bases). Germline CDR1 reads SGHTA; CDR2 reads FQGNSA. This CDR3 is 15 amino acids long. V lost 6 bases to trimming and J lost 0 bases, with 15 bases between them.

This clone was observed a handful of times. The rearrangement uses TRBV29-1 and TRBJ2-7, with 8 bases aligning to TRBD1. J lost 2 bases, V lost 7 bases, and 7 bases had no gene match. This CDR3 is 13 amino acids long. Germline V gives CDR1 SQVTM, CDR2 ANQGSEA. The CDR3: CSASGQVPYEQYF. In nucleotides, the CDR3 is TGCAGCGCCTCGGGACAGGTACCCTACGAGCAGTACTTC.

V usage is TRBV29-1 and J usage is TRBJ2-5; 8 nucleotides line up with TRBD2. The CDR3 extends over 13 amino acids. CDR1 and CDR2 from the germline V gene are SQVTM and ANQGSEA. V lost 3 bases and J lost 5; bases outside the gene matches: 5. CDR3 sequence: CSVDQRGGETQYF. The CDR3 nucleotides are TGCAGCGTTGATCAACGGGGGGGGGAGACCCAGTACTTC.

The chain is built from TRBV28 and TRBJ2-7, with D perhaps TRBD2 (6 bases). The V end was cut by 4 bases, the J end by 6 bases, with 10 bases between. The germline CDR1 and CDR2 sequences are MDHEN and SYDVKM. The CDR3 loop spans 12 amino acids. CDR3 sequence reads: CASSYWRGEQYF. For the CDR3, the DNA is TGTGCCAGCAGTTACTGGAGGGGCGAGCAGTACTTC.

The CDR3 sequence: CASSSTLAQLTGELFF. In nucleotides, the CDR3 is TGCGCCAGCAGCTCTACACTAGCCCAACTCACCGGGGAGCTGTTTTTT. V usage is TRBV5-1 and J usage is TRBJ2-2; the D gene is possibly TRBD2 (6 bases). This CDR3 is 16 amino acids long. The germline CDR1 and CDR2 sequences are SGHRS and YFSETQ. The V gene lost 3 bases and the J gene lost 4 bases, with 16 bases spanning the gap.

This chain uses TRBV2 with TRBJ2-1, with 8 bases matching TRBD2. V shed 4 bases, J shed 7 bases, and the junction held 6 bases outside the gene matches. The CDR3 contains 14 residues. CDR1 and CDR2 from the germline V gene are SNHLY and FYNNEI. DNA for the CDR3: TGTGCCAGCAGTGCAAGCGGGAGTCCGAATGAGCAGTTCTTC. Translation: CASSASGSPNEQFF.

This chain uses TRBV28 with TRBJ1-5; D is unresolved. V was clipped by 10 bases and J by 0 bases, with 13 bases between them. The CDR3 consists of 14 residues. CDR1 is MDHEN, CDR2 SYDVKM, per germline. CDR3 nucleotides: TGTGCCATCTCTGACACCTATAGCAATCAGCCCCAGCATTTT. Translated: CAISDTYSNQPQHF.

The chain uses TRBV7-9 and TRBJ2-7, with 7 nucleotides matching TRBD2. This CDR3 region has 15 residues. V lost 2 bases and J lost 5; bases outside the gene matches: 9. Germline V lookup: CDR1 SEHNR, CDR2 FQNEAQ (reference sequence). For the CDR3, the DNA is TGTGCCAGCAGCTTACTGGGGGGGGGTTCGGACGAGCAGTACTTC. Residues: CASSLLGGGSDEQYF.

DNA of the CDR3: TGTGCCAGCAGTTTCACTAGCGGGGGGGGATCTAGCACAGATACGCAGTATTTT. Protein: CASSFTSGGGSSTDTQYF. The chain joins TRBV9 to TRBJ2-3; 13 bases are a match to TRBD2. V lost 5 bases, J lost 0 bases, and 9 bases stayed unmatched. The CDR3 runs to 18 residues. Per the germline V gene, CDR1 is SGDLS and CDR2 is YYNGEE. Together with reference TRBV9 and TRBJ2-3, the CDR3 gives the full variable domain: DSGVTQTPKHLITATGQRVTLRCSPRSGDLSVYWYQQSLDQGLQFLIQYYNGEERAKGNILERFSAQQFPDLHSELNLSSLELGDSALYFCASSFTSGGGSSTDTQYFGPGTRLTVL.

Comment on this clone: Other DNA sequences within the sample encode an identical CDR3. This sequence joins TRBV9 and TRBJ2-1, with 8 bases aligning to TRBD2. The CDR3 covers 15 residues. The V segment lost 0 bases and the J segment 3 bases; nucleotides outside the gene matches: 2. Germline assignment: CDR1 SGDLS and CDR2 YYNGEE. The CDR3 nucleotides are TGTGCCAGCAGCGTAGTGGCGGGAGGCTACAATGAGCAGTTCTTC. It translates to CASSVVAGGYNEQFF.

The chain joins TRBV28 to TRBJ1-2, with a tentative D call TRBD1 (5 bases). Germline V gene sequence: CDR1 MDHEN, CDR2 SYDVKM. The CDR3 contains 13 residues. V dropped 3 bases and J dropped 4 bases, with 9 bases sitting between them. The CDR3 protein is CASSFLGPYGYTF. The CDR3 DNA reads TGTGCCAGCAGTTTCTTGGGGCCCTATGGCTACACCTTC.

This chain links TRBV10-2 with TRBJ2-6, with D perhaps matching TRBD1 (6 bases). V was trimmed by 5 bases and J by 0 bases, leaving 17 bases between them. The CDR3 consists of 18 residues. Per the germline V gene, CDR1 is WSHSY and CDR2 is SAAADI. The CDR3 nucleotides read TGCGCCAGCAGTATGACGGGACAACTGAACTCTGGGGCCAACGTCCTGACTTTC. Protein: CASSMTGQLNSGANVLTF.

This clone has a single count. The rearrangement uses TRBV28 and TRBJ2-7; a weak D match, TRBD2 (7 bases). This CDR3 spans 11 amino acids. Germline V gene sequence: CDR1 MDHEN, CDR2 SYDVKM. Trimming shortened V by 11 bases and J by 3 bases, and 11 bases separated the two germline ends. The chain's CDR3 is CAWGGHYEQYF. In DNA, the CDR3 is TGTGCCTGGGGGGGCCACTACGAGCAGTACTTC.

V gene TRBV7-2 combines with J gene TRBJ2-7; the D is unclear. Germline V lookup: CDR1 SGHTA, CDR2 FQGNSA. The CDR3 loop spans 12 amino acids. Trimming took 5 bases from V and 3 from J, leaving 8 bases between them. For the CDR3, the DNA is TGTGCCAGCAGCCCACCTAGCTACGAGCAGTACTTC. Amino acid sequence: CASSPPSYEQYF.

V gene TRBV5-1 combines with J gene TRBJ2-3; 10 bases are a match to TRBD2. With 0 bases clipped from V and 0 bases from J, the junction kept 4 bases outside the gene matches. The V gene's germline CDR1 is SGHRS and CDR2 YFSETQ. CDR3 length equals 17 residues. CDR3 in DNA: TGCGCCAGCAGCTTGGGGACTAGCGGTCGGAGCACAGATACGCAGTATTTT. Encoded protein: CASSLGTSGRSTDTQYF.

This clone was observed once. The chain joins TRBV27 to TRBJ2-5; 8 bases align to TRBD1. Losses at the gene ends were 5 bases for V and 4 bases for J; bases not matched to a gene: 15. The CDR3 contains 17 residues. Germline V lookup: CDR1 MNHEY, CDR2 SMNVEV (reference sequence). The CDR3 DNA reads as TGTGCCAGCAGTCCACGTCCTTGGACAGGGAACCGAGAGACCCAGTACTTC. Translated, it gives CASSPRPWTGNRETQYF.

The V gene is TRBV4-2, the J gene TRBJ1-5; D perhaps matches TRBD1 (5 bases). CDR1 and CDR2 from the germline V gene are LGHNA and YNFKEQ. V was shortened by 0 bases and J by 7 bases, with 19 bases between the two germline ends. The length of the CDR3 is 17 residues. The CDR3 DNA sequence: TGTGCCAGCAGCCAAGACCCCGGGCAGGGTCTTAGGCAGCCCCAGCATTTT. Translating it yields CASSQDPGQGLRQPQHF.

V usage is TRBV14 and J usage is TRBJ2-3; D not resolved. Trimming took off 3 bases at V and 0 bases at J, with 16 bases between the two ends. CDR1 and CDR2 from the germline V gene are SGHDN and FVKESK. There are 17 residues in the CDR3. The CDR3 here is CASSHPSRLSSTDTQYF. DNA for the CDR3: TGTGCCAGCAGCCACCCCTCGAGGCTCTCTAGCACAGATACGCAGTATTTT.

The CDR3 loop is CASSQDFGQSYEQYF. In nucleotides, the CDR3 is TGTGCCAGCAGCCAAGATTTTGGACAGTCCTACGAGCAGTACTTC. The chain couples TRBV4-2 to TRBJ2-7, with a possible D match to TRBD1 (6 bases). V shed 0 bases and J shed 1 base, with 10 bases lying between them. CDR1 is LGHNA, CDR2 YNFKEQ, per germline. This CDR3 comprises 15 residues.

The chain employs TRBV19 and TRBJ1-3; D gene ambiguous. CDR1 LNHDA and CDR2 SQIVND come from the germline V gene (reference sequence). V dropped 2 bases and J dropped 0 bases, with 14 bases sitting between them. This CDR3 is built from 17 residues. Here the CDR3 reads CASSISGQLLSGNTIYF. In DNA, the CDR3 is TGTGCCAGTAGTATAAGTGGGCAGCTCCTCTCTGGAAACACCATATATTTT. Using reference TRBV19 and TRBJ1-3 for the parts outside the CDR3, the full variable domain is DGGITQSPKYLFRKEGQNVTLSCEQNLNHDAMYWYRQDPGQGLRLIYYSQIVNDFQKGDIAEGYSVSREKKESFPLTVTSAQKNPTAFYLCASSISGQLLSGNTIYFGEGSWLTVV.

The chain combines TRBV7-8 with TRBJ2-3; TRBD1 matches 7 bases. With 7 bases clipped from V and 2 bases from J, the junction kept 9 bases outside the gene matches. CDR3 length: 15 residues. Germline values: CDR1 SGHVS, CDR2 FQNEAQ. In DNA form, the CDR3 reads TGTGCCAGCACCACACCGACAGGGTCCACAGATACGCAGTATTTT. Translated: CASTTPTGSTDTQYF. The variable domain in full, completed from reference TRBV7-8 and TRBJ2-3, reads GAGVSQSPRYKVAKRGQDVALRCDPISGHVSLFWYQQALGQGPEFLTYFQNEAQLDKSGLPSDRFFAERPEGSVSTLKIQRTQQEDSAVYLCASTTPTGSTDTQYFGPGTRLTVL.

The chain recombines TRBV5-1 with TRBJ2-7; possibly TRBD1 for D (6 bases). Trimming removed 0 bases at V and 2 bases at J, with 9 bases between. The CDR3 extends over 14 amino acids. The V gene's germline CDR1 is SGHRS and CDR2 YFSETQ. This chain's CDR3 is CASSLEAGAYEQYF. The CDR3 DNA follows: TGCGCCAGCAGCTTGGAGGCAGGGGCCTACGAGCAGTACTTC.

To note about this clone: One end of the junction varies from germline; a read error may be responsible. The chain links TRBV5-6 to TRBJ1-3; D may be TRBD1 (5 bases). CDR1 and CDR2 from the germline V gene are SGHDT and YYEEEE. This CDR3 has 15 residues. The CDR3: CASSLAGFRGNTIYF. The CDR3 DNA reads TGTGCCAGCAGTTTGGCAGGGTTTCGTGGAAACACCATATATTTT.

The rearrangement links TRBV6-6 to TRBJ2-7; 7 bases are a match to TRBD1. V lost 4 bases to trimming and J lost 3 bases; unmatched junction nucleotides: 6. From germline, CDR1 is MNHNY and CDR2 SVGAGI (reference sequence). This CDR3 is built from 14 residues. Here the CDR3 DNA reads TGTGCCAGCAGTTCGAGACAGGGACACTACGAGCAGTACTTC. This codes for CASSSRQGHYEQYF.

The CDR3 DNA reads TGTGCCAGCAGTGACTCTTCGACACCTAATTCACCCCTCCACTTT. It encodes CASSDSSTPNSPLHF. The chain combines TRBV6-4 with TRBJ1-6; D is undetermined. V lost 0 bases, J lost 6 bases, and 9 bases lay in between. The CDR3 runs to 15 residues. Germline CDR1 is MRHNA and CDR2 is SNTAGT.

The V call is TRBV7-8, the J call TRBJ1-1; the match to TRBD1 covers 8 bases. Germline CDR1 and CDR2: SGHVS and FQNEAQ. The CDR3 consists of 17 residues. Trimming took 5 bases from V and 1 from J; bases not matched to a gene: 12. The CDR3 spells CASSVQGQGTGNTEAFF. The CDR3 DNA is TGTGCCAGCAGCGTACAAGGACAGGGAACAGGGAACACTGAAGCTTTCTTT.

Regarding this clone: Mismatch with germline at one junction end may stem from a read error. The chain recombines TRBV7-9 with TRBJ2-2; no firm D call. This CDR3 region has 13 residues. Germline CDR1 SEHNR, CDR2 FQNEAQ (reference sequence). CDR3 amino acids: CSSSTSNTGELFF. The CDR3 DNA sequence: TGTTCCAGCAGCACTTCTAACACCGGGGAGCTGTTTTTT.

CDR3 nucleotides: TGTGCCAGCAGTGTGCAGGGAGGGAACACTGAAGCTTTCTTT. This codes for CASSVQGGNTEAFF. The chain combines TRBV6-1 with TRBJ1-1; TRBD1 is a possible D gene (5 bases). In germline, CDR1 is MNHNS, CDR2 SASEGT. V was shortened by 4 bases and J by 1 base, with 10 bases between the two germline ends. There are 14 residues in the CDR3.

J is TRBJ2-3 and V is TRBV4-3, with TRBD1 matching 8 bases. V gave up 0 bases and J gave up 6 bases; unmatched junction bases: 8. This CDR3 has 16 amino acids. In germline, CDR1 is LGHNA, CDR2 YSLEER. As DNA, the CDR3 is TGCGCCAGCAGCCAAGATGAGGCAGGGGGCGCGGATACGCAGTATTTT. Protein: CASSQDEAGGADTQYF.

This clone was seen a single time. The V call is TRBV28, the J call TRBJ2-3, with 8 bases fitting TRBD1. Germline trimming cut 3 bases from V and 3 bases from J; bases unmatched to any gene: 11. Per the germline V gene, CDR1 is MDHEN and CDR2 is SYDVKM. This CDR3 is built from 17 residues. The CDR3, as DNA: TGTGCCAGCAGTTTGAGTCGGGACAGGAAGAGGACAGATACGCAGTATTTT. Amino acid sequence: CASSLSRDRKRTDTQYF.

About this clone: Other DNA sequences within the sample encode an identical CDR3. The J gene is TRBJ2-2, the V gene TRBV28; the D gene is possibly TRBD2 (7 bases). The CDR3 length is 15 residues. Germline CDR1 is MDHEN and CDR2 is SYDVKM. The V end was cut by 5 bases, the J end by 4 bases, with 14 bases between. Here the CDR3 reads CASSMAGASTGELFF. The CDR3 nucleotides are TGTGCCAGCAGTATGGCGGGGGCTAGCACCGGGGAGCTGTTTTTT.